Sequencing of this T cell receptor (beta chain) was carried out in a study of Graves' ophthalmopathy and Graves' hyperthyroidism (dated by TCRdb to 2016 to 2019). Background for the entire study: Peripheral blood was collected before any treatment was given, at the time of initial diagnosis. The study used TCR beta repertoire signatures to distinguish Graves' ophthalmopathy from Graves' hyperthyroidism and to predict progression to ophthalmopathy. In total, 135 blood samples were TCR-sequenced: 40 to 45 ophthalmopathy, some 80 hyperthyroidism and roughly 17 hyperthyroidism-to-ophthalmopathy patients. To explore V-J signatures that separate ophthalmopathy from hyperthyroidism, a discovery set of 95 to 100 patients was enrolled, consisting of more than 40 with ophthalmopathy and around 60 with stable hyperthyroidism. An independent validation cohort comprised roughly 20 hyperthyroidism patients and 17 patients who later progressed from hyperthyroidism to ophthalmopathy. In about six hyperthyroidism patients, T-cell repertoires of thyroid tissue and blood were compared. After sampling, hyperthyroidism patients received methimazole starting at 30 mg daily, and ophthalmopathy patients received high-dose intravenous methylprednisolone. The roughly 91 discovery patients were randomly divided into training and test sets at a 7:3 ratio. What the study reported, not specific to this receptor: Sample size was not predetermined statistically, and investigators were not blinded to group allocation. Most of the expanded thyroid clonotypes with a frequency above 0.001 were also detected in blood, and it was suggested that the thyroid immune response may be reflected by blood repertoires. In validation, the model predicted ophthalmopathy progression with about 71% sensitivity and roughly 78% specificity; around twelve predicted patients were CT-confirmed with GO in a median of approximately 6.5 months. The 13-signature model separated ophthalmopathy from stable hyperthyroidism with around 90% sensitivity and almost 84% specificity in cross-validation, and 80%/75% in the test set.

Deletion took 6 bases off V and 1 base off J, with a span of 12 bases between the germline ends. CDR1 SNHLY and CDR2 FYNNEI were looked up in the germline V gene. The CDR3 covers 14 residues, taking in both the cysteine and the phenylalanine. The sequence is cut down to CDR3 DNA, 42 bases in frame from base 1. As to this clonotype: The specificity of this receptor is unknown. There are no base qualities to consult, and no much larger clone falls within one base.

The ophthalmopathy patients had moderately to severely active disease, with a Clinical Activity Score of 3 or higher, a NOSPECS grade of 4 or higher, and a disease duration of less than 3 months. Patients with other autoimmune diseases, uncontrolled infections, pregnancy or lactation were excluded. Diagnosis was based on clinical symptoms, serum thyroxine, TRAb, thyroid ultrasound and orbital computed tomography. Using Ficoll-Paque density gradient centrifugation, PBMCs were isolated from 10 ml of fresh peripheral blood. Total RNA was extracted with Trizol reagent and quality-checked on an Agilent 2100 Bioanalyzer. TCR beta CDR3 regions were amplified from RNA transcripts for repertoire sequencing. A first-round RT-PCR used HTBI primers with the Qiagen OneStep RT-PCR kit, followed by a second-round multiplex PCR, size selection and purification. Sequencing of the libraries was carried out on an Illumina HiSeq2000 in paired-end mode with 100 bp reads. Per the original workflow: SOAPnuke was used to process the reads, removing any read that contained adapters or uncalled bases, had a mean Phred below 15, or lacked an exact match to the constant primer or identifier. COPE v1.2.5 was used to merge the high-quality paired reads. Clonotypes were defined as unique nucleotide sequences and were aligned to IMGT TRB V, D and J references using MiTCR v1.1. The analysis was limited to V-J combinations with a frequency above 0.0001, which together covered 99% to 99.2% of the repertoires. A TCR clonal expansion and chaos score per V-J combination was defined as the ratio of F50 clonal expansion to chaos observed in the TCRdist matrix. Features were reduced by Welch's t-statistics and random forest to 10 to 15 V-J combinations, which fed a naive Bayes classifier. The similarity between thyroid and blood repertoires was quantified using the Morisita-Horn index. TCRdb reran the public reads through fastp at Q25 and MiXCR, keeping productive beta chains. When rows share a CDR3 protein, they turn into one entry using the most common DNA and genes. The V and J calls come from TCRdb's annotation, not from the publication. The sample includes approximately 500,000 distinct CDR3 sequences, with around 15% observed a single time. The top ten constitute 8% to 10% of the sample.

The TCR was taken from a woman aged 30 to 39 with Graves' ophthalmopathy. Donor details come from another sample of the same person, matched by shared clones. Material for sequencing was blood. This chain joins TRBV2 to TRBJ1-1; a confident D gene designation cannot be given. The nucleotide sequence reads TGTGCCAGCAGGAATTTGGAGGGGAACACTGAAGCTTTCTTT. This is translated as CASRNLEGNTEAFF.